Listed below are T cell receptor beta chains from one sample, sequenced in a study of cytomegalovirus exposure and HLA in healthy donors. Repertoires were generated with immunoSEQ multiplex PCR, while TCRdb's copy carries only in-frame clones and drops some. The sample's table shows just over 40,000 clones. The sequenced material came from PBMCs. Receptors were obtained from a man aged 25 to 40 in good health and CMV-seronegative. The CDR3 runs from the conserved cysteine through the conserved F or W. The D gene is left open where the match is weak.

CDR3 DNA	CDR3 protein	V gene	D gene	J gene
TGTGCCAGCTCCCTCACTAGAACGGAGACCCAGTACTTC	CASSLTRTETQYF	TRBV18	NA	TRBJ2-5
TGTGCCAGCAGCTTGGCACTGATGAACACTGAAGCTTTCTTT	CASSLALMNTEAFF	TRBV5-4	NA	TRBJ1-1
TGTGCCAGCAGCTTAGGAGGACTAGCGGGCGCCTACGAGCAGTACTTC	CASSLGGLAGAYEQYF	TRBV7-8	TRBD2	TRBJ2-7
TGTGCCAGCAGCTCCAAACGACAGGGGAGATACGAGCAGTACTTC	CASSSKRQGRYEQYF	TRBV11-2	TRBD1	TRBJ2-7
TGCGCCAGCAGCCAAGAGGGACAGATCAATCAGCCCCAGCATTTT	CASSQEGQINQPQHF	TRBV4-1	TRBD1	TRBJ1-5
TGCAGCGTTGAGGGGACTCCGAGCGCCTACGAGCAGTACTTC	CSVEGTPSAYEQYF	TRBV29-1	NA	TRBJ2-7
TGTGCCAGCAGCTCGCCCACCGGGGGGATATCTGTTGGCTACACCTTC	CASSSPTGGISVGYTF	TRBV7-2	NA	TRBJ1-2
TGTGCCAGCAGCGGCCGGACTAGCGGGGGGCTAGACAATGAGCAGTTCTTC	CASSGRTSGGLDNEQFF	TRBV5-6	TRBD2	TRBJ2-1
TGTGCCAGCAGACGACAGCTCAATCAGCCCCAGCATTTT	CASRRQLNQPQHF	TRBV6-5	NA	TRBJ1-5
TGTGCCACCGGGGGGGCCAGATTGGGTTCTGGGGCCAACGTCCTGACTTTC	CATGGARLGSGANVLTF	TRBV28	TRBD2	TRBJ2-6
TGCGCCAGCAGCCAAAACTCGGGGACAGGGTACTACGAGCAGTACTTC	CASSQNSGTGYYEQYF	TRBV4-1	TRBD1	TRBJ2-7
TGTGCCAGCAGCCGGGACAGGGGCCGAGGACACATTCAGTACTTC	CASSRDRGRGHIQYF	TRBV5-8	TRBD1	TRBJ2-4
TGTGCCAGCAGCGACTACGCGGCCGACAGGGGCAATCAGCCCCAGCATTTT	CASSDYAADRGNQPQHF	TRBV7-6	TRBD1	TRBJ1-5
TGTGCCAGCAGTGACAGGGGGCGCAGGGGGGGAGAAGCTTTCTTT	CASSDRGRRGGEAFF	TRBV6-1	TRBD1	TRBJ1-1
TGTGCCAGCAGCTCTTATGGGGGCCCACCCCTCCACTTT	CASSSYGGPPLHF	TRBV7-3	NA	TRBJ1-6
TGTGCCAGTAGTGGGCCGGGACAGGGTGTCTACGAGCAGTACTTC	CASSGPGQGVYEQYF	TRBV19	TRBD1	TRBJ2-7
TGCAGCGTAGTACAGGGTTACGAGCAGTACTTC	CSVVQGYEQYF	TRBV29-1	NA	TRBJ2-7
TGTGCCAGCAGCTTACGTCCGCTAGCGGGAGGGGCAGATACGCAGTATTTT	CASSLRPLAGGADTQYF	TRBV11-1	TRBD2	TRBJ2-3
TGTGCCAGCAGCGGAGAAGGGTGGGAGGGCCCCTACGAGCAGTACTTC	CASSGEGWEGPYEQYF	TRBV13	TRBD2	TRBJ2-7
TGCGCCAGCAGCCCTAGCGGGAGAGGAACCGGGGAGCTGTTTTTT	CASSPSGRGTGELFF	TRBV5-1	TRBD2	TRBJ2-2
TGCGCCAGCAGTCAGGGGACAGAGAGGACCGGGGAGCTGTTTTTT	CASSQGTERTGELFF	TRBV10-1	TRBD1	TRBJ2-2
TGTGCCAGCAGCCGGGACAAGGGTCTGACGCCCCAGCATTTT	CASSRDKGLTPQHF	TRBV5-6	NA	TRBJ1-5
TGCGCCAGCAGCTTCGGGACAGGGGGCCAAGAGACCCAGTACTTC	CASSFGTGGQETQYF	TRBV5-1	TRBD1	TRBJ2-5
TGTGCCAGCAGCCGACAGGGGGACACTGAAGCTTTCTTT	CASSRQGDTEAFF	TRBV27	TRBD1	TRBJ1-1
TGTGCCAGCACCGTAGCGGGAGTGGGGTACGAGCAGTACTTC	CASTVAGVGYEQYF	TRBV6-5	TRBD2	TRBJ2-7
TGTGCCAGCAGCTTGACTAGCCGAGACACCGGGGAGCTGTTTTTT	CASSLTSRDTGELFF	TRBV5-4	NA	TRBJ2-2
TGTGCCAGCAACCCCAGTGCGCGAGGGCGGCAGCCCCAGCATTTT	CASNPSARGRQPQHF	TRBV27	NA	TRBJ1-5
TGCGCCAGCAGCTTCGCGGCAAGCGGGAGCTACAATGAGCAGTTCTTC	CASSFAASGSYNEQFF	TRBV5-1	TRBD2	TRBJ2-1
TGTGCCAGCAGTGAAGTTGTGAGCTCCTACAATGAGCAGTTCTTC	CASSEVVSSYNEQFF	TRBV6-1	NA	TRBJ2-1
TGCGACAGCAGCCGAGCGGAGCAAGAGACCCAGTACTTC	CDSSRAEQETQYF	TRBV5-1	NA	TRBJ2-5
TGTGCCAGCAGTGTTTCGAGTGAGCAGTTCTTC	CASSVSSEQFF	TRBV6-1	NA	TRBJ2-1
TGCGCCAGCAGCCAGGACGGGGCTGAAGCTTTCTTT	CASSQDGAEAFF	TRBV5-1	NA	TRBJ1-1
TGTGCCAGCAGCGTTCAGGGGGTCTACAATGAGCAGTTCTTC	CASSVQGVYNEQFF	TRBV27	TRBD1	TRBJ2-1
TGTGCCAGCTCCGCGACTAGCGGGAGTCTAGGCAAAAACATTCAGTACTTC	CASSATSGSLGKNIQYF	TRBV18	TRBD2	TRBJ2-4
TGTGCCAGCAGCTTGGTACGCGTTCCGAACACTGAAGCTTTCTTT	CASSLVRVPNTEAFF	TRBV5-8	NA	TRBJ1-1
TGCGCCAGCAGCTTCTCGGCAGATACGCAGTATTTT	CASSFSADTQYF	TRBV5-1	NA	TRBJ2-3
TGTGCCTGGAGAGCCGATATCATGAACACTGAAGCTTTCTTT	CAWRADIMNTEAFF	TRBV30	NA	TRBJ1-1
TGCGCCAGCAGCTTGGGTGGCGGGGTCTACAATGAGCAGTTCTTC	CASSLGGGVYNEQFF	TRBV5-1	NA	TRBJ2-1
TGTGCCAGCAGCGGGACACCGAGCAATCAGCCCCAGCATTTT	CASSGTPSNQPQHF	TRBV2	NA	TRBJ1-5
TGTGCCAGCAGCCCGGGACTAGCGGGGGCTAGCTCCTACGAGCAGTACTTC	CASSPGLAGASSYEQYF	TRBV13	TRBD2	TRBJ2-7
TGTGCCACCAGCAGAAAAGGACAGGGGATGTTCAATAAGTTCTTC	CATSRKGQGMFNKFF	TRBV15	TRBD1	TRBJ2-1
TGTGCCAGCAGTGTCCTGACGGCAGGGGGCACTGAAGCTTTCTTT	CASSVLTAGGTEAFF	TRBV6-1	TRBD1	TRBJ1-1
TGTGCCAGCAGCCGAACAGGGGGCAGGAAGTACTATGGCTACACCTTC	CASSRTGGRKYYGYTF	TRBV13	TRBD1	TRBJ1-2
TGTGCCAGCAGCTCTACCATCCTGCTTGAGCAGTTCTTC	CASSSTILLEQFF	TRBV13	NA	TRBJ2-1
TGTGCCAGCAGTTCCGGGACAGGGTATGGACAGCCCCAGCATTTT	CASSSGTGYGQPQHF	TRBV27	TRBD1	TRBJ1-5
TGCGCCAGCAGCCAAGCTGAAGGCAGTAGCCATGAGCAGTTCTTC	CASSQAEGSSHEQFF	TRBV4-1	NA	TRBJ2-1
TGTGCCAGCAGCCAAGTAGCGGTGACCTACGAGCAGTACTTC	CASSQVAVTYEQYF	TRBV4-2	NA	TRBJ2-7
TGCAGTGCTAGAGGGACAGGGGGGATGCCTTTT	CSARGTGGMPF	TRBV20-1	TRBD1	TRBJ2-3
TGTGCCAGTAGTATTCGGGGAGGGGTTTCTGGCTACACCTTC	CASSIRGGVSGYTF	TRBV19	NA	TRBJ1-2
TGTGCCAGTAGTGAGGCAGGGTACACCGGGGAGCTGTTTTTT	CASSEAGYTGELFF	TRBV19	NA	TRBJ2-2
TGTGCCAGCAGCTTGGCCTCGGGGACAGGGGACTATGGCTACACCTTC	CASSLASGTGDYGYTF	TRBV5-4	TRBD1	TRBJ1-2
TGTGCCAGCAAAGAGGGACTAGCGGGAATCGAGCAGTTCTTC	CASKEGLAGIEQFF	TRBV5-6	TRBD2	TRBJ2-1
TGTGCCAGCAGAGGGACAGGGACAGAACAGCCCCAGCATTTT	CASRGTGTEQPQHF	TRBV2	TRBD1	TRBJ1-5
TGTGCCAGCAGCTTGTCCCCGGGGAACACTGAAGCTTTCTTT	CASSLSPGNTEAFF	TRBV5-4	NA	TRBJ1-1
TGTGCCAGCAGCTTTGGACAATTGATCTGGCGGGCCAACGTCCTGACTTTC	CASSFGQLIWRANVLTF	TRBV7-9	NA	TRBJ2-6